This entry features one T cell receptor (beta chain) sequence. Its antigen is still unknown. The protocol was immunoSEQ multiplex PCR, while the TCRdb copy is restricted to in-frame clones and leaves out a portion. The table has about 350,000 clones, 88% seen once. This record comes from a study of Ad26.COV2.S vaccination and SARS-CoV-2 variants. Across the study: Donor joined the COV1001 Ad26.COV2.S trial arm. Whole-study findings and limits: Similar non-spike TCR breadth was observed in recipients of vaccine and of placebo. Spike-specific TCR breadth in vaccine recipients exceeded that seen in placebo recipients.

Germline loops: CDR1 SGHRS, CDR2 YFSETQ. This CDR3 is 18 amino acids long. After removal of 6 bases from V and 0 bases from J, the junction contained 12 bases not matched to a gene. The treatment: around 19 received Ad26.COV2.S at low or high dose, single or two shots; roughly 5 received placebo; per-sample allocation not given. Samples came from day 63 after the first vaccine or placebo injection. Immunization relied on an Ad26 vector, which expressed Wuhan-strain SARS-CoV-2 spike. This chain links TRBV5-1 with TRBJ1-6; 7 positions agree with TRBD1. The TCR originated in a person between 18 and 65 years old who received the Ad26.COV2.S COVID-19 vaccine or a placebo. The sample consisted of peripheral blood, taken in a trial of Ad26.COV2.S vaccine versus placebo. CDR3 in DNA: TGCGCCAGCACCTCCGGGACAGCTATCAGCTCCTATAATTCACCCCTCCACTTT. Residues: CASTSGTAISSYNSPLHF.